This T cell receptor (beta chain) was profiled in a study of control samples from healthy donors and cancer patients. Clones were read by immunoSEQ multiplex PCR, and TCRdb kept only the in-frame ones, dropping some. The sample consists of just over 150,000 clones, approximately 96% of them appearing once. V was cut by 0 bases and J by 3 bases, with 6 bases left in between. The CDR3 runs to 13 residues. Germline CDR1 is ENHRY and CDR2 is SYGVKD. Sequenced material: blood. The source is a woman between 35 and 50 years old in good health. The chain employs TRBV10-3 and TRBJ2-7; D perhaps matches TRBD1 (5 bases). The CDR3: CAISESDSYEQYF. The CDR3 nucleotides are TGTGCCATCAGTGAGTCCGACAGCTACGAGCAGTACTTC.